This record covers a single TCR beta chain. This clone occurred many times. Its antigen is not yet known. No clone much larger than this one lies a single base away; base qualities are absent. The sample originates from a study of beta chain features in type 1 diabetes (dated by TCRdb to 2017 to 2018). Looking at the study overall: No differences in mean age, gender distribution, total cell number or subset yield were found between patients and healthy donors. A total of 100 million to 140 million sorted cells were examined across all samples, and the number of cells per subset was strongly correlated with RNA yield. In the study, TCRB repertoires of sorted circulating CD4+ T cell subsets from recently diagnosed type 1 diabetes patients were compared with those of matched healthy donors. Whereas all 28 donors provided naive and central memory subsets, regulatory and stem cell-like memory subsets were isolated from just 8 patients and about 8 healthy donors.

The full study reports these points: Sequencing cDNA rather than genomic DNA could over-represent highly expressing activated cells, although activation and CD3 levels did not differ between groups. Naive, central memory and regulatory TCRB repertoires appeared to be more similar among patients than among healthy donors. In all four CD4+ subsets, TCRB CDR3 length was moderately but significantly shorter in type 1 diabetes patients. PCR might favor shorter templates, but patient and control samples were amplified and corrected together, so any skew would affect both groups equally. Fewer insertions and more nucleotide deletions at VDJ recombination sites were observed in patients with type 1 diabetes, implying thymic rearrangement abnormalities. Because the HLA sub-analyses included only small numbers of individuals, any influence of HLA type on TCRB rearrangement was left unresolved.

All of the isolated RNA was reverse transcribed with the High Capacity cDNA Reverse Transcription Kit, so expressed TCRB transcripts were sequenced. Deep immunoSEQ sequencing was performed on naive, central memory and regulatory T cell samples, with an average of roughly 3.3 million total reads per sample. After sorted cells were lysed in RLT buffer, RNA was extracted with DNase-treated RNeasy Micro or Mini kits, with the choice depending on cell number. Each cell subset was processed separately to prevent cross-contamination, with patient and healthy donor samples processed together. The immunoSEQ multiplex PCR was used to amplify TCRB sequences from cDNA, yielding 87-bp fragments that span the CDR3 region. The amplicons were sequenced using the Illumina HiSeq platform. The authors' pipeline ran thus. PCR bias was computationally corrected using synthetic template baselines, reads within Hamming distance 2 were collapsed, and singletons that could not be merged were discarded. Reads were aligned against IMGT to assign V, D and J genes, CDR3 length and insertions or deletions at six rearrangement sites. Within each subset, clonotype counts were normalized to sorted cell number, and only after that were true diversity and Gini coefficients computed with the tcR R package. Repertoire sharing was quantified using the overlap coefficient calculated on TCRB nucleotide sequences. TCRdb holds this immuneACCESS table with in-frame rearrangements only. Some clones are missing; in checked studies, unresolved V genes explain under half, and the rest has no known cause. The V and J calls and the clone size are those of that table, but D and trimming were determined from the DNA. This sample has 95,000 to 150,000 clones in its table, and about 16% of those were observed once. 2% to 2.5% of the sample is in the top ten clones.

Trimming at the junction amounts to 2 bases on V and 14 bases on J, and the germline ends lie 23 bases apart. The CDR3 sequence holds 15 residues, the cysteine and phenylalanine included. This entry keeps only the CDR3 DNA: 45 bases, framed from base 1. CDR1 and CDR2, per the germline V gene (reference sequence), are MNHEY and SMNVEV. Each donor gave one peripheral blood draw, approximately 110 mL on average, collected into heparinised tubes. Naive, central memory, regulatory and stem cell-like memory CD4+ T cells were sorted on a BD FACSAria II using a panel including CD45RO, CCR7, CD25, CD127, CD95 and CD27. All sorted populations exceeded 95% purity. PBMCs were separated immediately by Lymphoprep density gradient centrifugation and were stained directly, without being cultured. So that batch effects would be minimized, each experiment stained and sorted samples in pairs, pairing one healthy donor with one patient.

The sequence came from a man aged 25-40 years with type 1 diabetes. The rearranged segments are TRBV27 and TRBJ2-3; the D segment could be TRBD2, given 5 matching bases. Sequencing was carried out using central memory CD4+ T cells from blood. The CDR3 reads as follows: CASSLGSTTPLAVYF. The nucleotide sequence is TGTGCCAGCAGTTTAGGGTCGACTACCCCGCTAGCAGTGTATTTT.